These 32 T cell receptor beta chains originate from one sample sequenced in a study of T cell responses to AZD1222 COVID-19 vaccine. Measured with immunoSEQ multiplex PCR; TCRdb has only the in-frame clones, and not every one. This table has 130,000 or so clones, roughly 93% appearing once. The sample consisted of peripheral blood, taken 28 days after the second AZD1222 dose. These TCRs come from an adult who received the AZD1222 COVID-19 vaccine.

J is TRBJ1-3 and V is TRBV7-9, with D possibly being TRBD1 (6 bases). The germline gives CDR1 SEHNR, CDR2 FQNEAQ (reference sequence). With 8 bases removed from V and 0 bases from J, the gap between germline ends came to 8 bases. This CDR3 region has 13 residues. CDR3 in amino acids: CASQTGSGNTIYF. The CDR3, as DNA: TGTGCCAGCCAGACAGGCTCTGGAAACACCATATATTTT.

The genes are TRBV6-6 and TRBJ2-5; D uncertain. The germline V and J ends were trimmed by 8 bases and 5 bases, with 15 bases remaining between them. CDR1 is MNHNY, CDR2 SVGAGI, per germline (reference sequence). The CDR3 covers 13 residues. CDR3 nucleotide sequence: TGTGCCAGCGCCATATGGGTTCGGGAGACCCAGTACTTC. Protein: CASAIWVRETQYF.

This clone appeared once. The chain couples TRBV20-1 to TRBJ1-5; D is unclear. Trimming shortened V by 5 bases and J by 5 bases, and 19 bases separated the two germline ends. The CDR3 has 15 amino acids. The germline V gene encodes CDR1 DFQATT and CDR2 SNEGSKA (reference sequence). DNA of the CDR3: TGCAGTGCTGGTGGAGGTAGGGTGGATCATCAGCCCCAGCATTTT. Protein product: CSAGGGRVDHQPQHF.

V and J are TRBV28 and TRBJ2-7; TRBD1 agrees at 8 bases. V lost 6 bases and J lost 7; bases outside the gene matches: 11. The CDR3 is made up of 14 amino acids. CDR1 and CDR2 from the germline V gene are MDHEN and SYDVKM. CDR3 in DNA: TGTGCCAGCAGACTAGACAGGGGATTACGGGAGCAGTACTTC. It translates to CASRLDRGLREQYF.

This chain connects TRBV3-1 (or the pseudogene TRBV3-2) to TRBJ2-7; 9 positions agree with TRBD2. Looked up from germline, CDR1 is LGHDT and CDR2 is YNNKEL (reference sequence). J was trimmed by 2 bases and V by 2 bases; bases with no gene match: 4. This CDR3 region has 15 residues. CDR3 region: CASSQLAGLTYEQYF. CDR3 in DNA: TGTGCCAGCAGCCAACTAGCGGGACTCACCTACGAGCAGTACTTC.

The chain couples TRBV2 to TRBJ2-1; TRBD1 matches 8 bases. This CDR3 contains 13 residues. V was pared by 6 bases and J by 3 bases, with 1 base of the junction left unmatched. Germline V gene lookup returns CDR1 SNHLY and CDR2 FYNNEI. CDR3 sequence: CASSGQGYNEQFF. CDR3 coding DNA: TGTGCCAGCAGCGGACAGGGCTACAATGAGCAGTTCTTC.

The chain has TRBV2 and TRBJ1-4, with 9 nucleotides matching TRBD1. The CDR3 totals 15 residues. Germline lookup yields CDR1 SNHLY and CDR2 FYNNEI. V was clipped by 6 bases and J by 6 bases; unmatched bases: 8. CDR3: CASRGRTGVYEKLFF. The CDR3 nucleotides are TGTGCCAGCAGGGGTAGGACAGGGGTGTATGAAAAACTGTTTTTT.

The CDR3 reads CSVLTSGGSVEQYF. CDR3 sequence (DNA): TGCAGCGTTTTGACTAGCGGGGGTTCTGTCGAGCAGTACTTC. The chain links TRBV29-1 to TRBJ2-7, with TRBD2 identical over 12 bases. CDR3 length: 14 residues. CDR1 is SQVTM, CDR2 ANQGSEA, per germline. V lost 5 bases to trimming and J lost 6 bases; unmatched junction nucleotides: 8.

This clone was observed a handful of times. The chain combines TRBV13 with TRBJ1-1, with 8 nucleotides matching TRBD1. The junction had 6 bases not matched to a gene; V was cut back by 0 bases and J by 0 bases. The CDR3 consists of 17 residues. The germline V gene has CDR1 PRHDT and CDR2 FYEKMQ (reference sequence). CDR3 coding DNA: TGTGCCAGCAGCTTAGGTTGGGGGGACAGGTTGAACACTGAAGCTTTCTTT. Translation: CASSLGWGDRLNTEAFF.

This chain connects TRBV6-6 to TRBJ1-2, with D uncertain. The germline V gene has CDR1 MNHNY and CDR2 SVGAGI (reference sequence). V lost 5 bases to trimming and J lost 4 bases, with 14 bases between them. This CDR3 region has 14 residues. CDR3 in amino acids: CASSVGPTLYGYTF. The CDR3 nucleotides are TGTGCCAGCAGTGTAGGACCGACCCTCTATGGCTACACCTTC.

The chain couples TRBV30 to TRBJ2-5; D not resolved. The length of the CDR3 is 13 residues. Germline lookup yields CDR1 GTSNPN and CDR2 SVGIG (reference sequence). Trimming took 0 bases from V and 1 from J, leaving 6 bases between them. The CDR3 nucleotides are TGTGCCTGGAGTGTTCTGGGCCAAGAGACCCAGTACTTC. Translation: CAWSVLGQETQYF.

The chain carries TRBV7-9 and TRBJ1-5, with no clear D. The CDR3 runs to 13 residues. The germline V gene encodes CDR1 SEHNR and CDR2 FQNEAQ (reference sequence). The V gene lost 5 bases and the J gene lost 3 bases, with 8 bases spanning the gap. The CDR3 protein is CASSRGNNQPQHF. The CDR3 DNA reads as TGTGCCAGCAGCCGGGGTAACAATCAGCCCCAGCATTTT.

This clone was seen only once. The chain has TRBV5-5 and TRBJ1-5; maybe TRBD1 (6 bases). Germline V gene lookup returns CDR1 SGHKS and CDR2 YYEKEE (reference sequence). Trimming shortened V by 0 bases and J by 0 bases, and 10 bases separated the two germline ends. There are 16 residues in the CDR3. DNA for the CDR3: TGTGCCAGCAGCTTGGAGGGGGTAATTAGCAATCAGCCCCAGCATTTT. Protein product: CASSLEGVISNQPQHF.

The rearrangement links TRBV5-5 to TRBJ2-7, with TRBD2 matching over 13 bases. Germline CDR1 is SGHKS and CDR2 is YYEKEE (reference sequence). This CDR3 spans 16 amino acids. The ends lost 4 bases at V and 3 bases at J; junction bases unmatched: 7. The CDR3 bases are TGTGCCAGCAGCCCGCTGACTAGCGGGAGGTTCTACGAGCAGTACTTC. Its translation: CASSPLTSGRFYEQYF. Full variable domain (outside the CDR3, taken from reference TRBV5-5 and TRBJ2-7): DAGVTQSPTHLIKTRGQQVTLRCSPISGHKSVSWYQQVLGQGPQFIFQYYEKEERGRGNFPDRFSARQFPNYSSELNVNALLLGDSALYLCASSPLTSGRFYEQYFGPGTRLTVT.

This chain connects TRBV5-1 to TRBJ2-3, with 10 bases that match TRBD2. Germline assignment: CDR1 SGHRS and CDR2 YFSETQ. V was pared by 1 base and J by 4 bases, with 9 bases of the junction left unmatched. CDR3 length: 17 amino acids. In DNA form, the CDR3 reads TGCGCCAGCAGCTTGTCTTCTAGCGGGAGACGGGCAGATACGCAGTATTTT. It encodes CASSLSSSGRRADTQYF.

DNA for the CDR3: TGTGCCAGCAGCTCGACAGCATACACCGGGGAGCTGTTTTTT. It is translated as CASSSTAYTGELFF. The rearrangement uses TRBV7-8 and TRBJ2-2, with D maybe TRBD1 (5 bases). The CDR3 loop spans 14 amino acids. The V and J ends lost 4 bases and 3 bases respectively, with 9 bases between them. CDR1 is SGHVS and CDR2 is FQNEAQ in the germline V gene.

The chain recombines TRBV7-3 with TRBJ2-1; D is uncertain. The length of the CDR3 is 16 residues. V was shortened by 4 bases and J by 0 bases, with 13 bases between the two germline ends. The germline V gene has CDR1 SGHTA and CDR2 FQGTGA. DNA for the CDR3: TGTGCCAGCAGCTCAAGGAAACGAAGCTCCTACAATGAGCAGTTCTTC. Translation gives CASSSRKRSSYNEQFF. The complete variable domain, with remaining parts taken from reference TRBV7-3 and TRBJ2-1, reads GAGVSQTPSNKVTEKGKYVELRCDPISGHTALYWYRQSLGQGPEFLIYFQGTGAADDSGLPNDRFFAVRPEGSVSTLKIQRTERGDSAVYLCASSSRKRSSYNEQFFGPGTRLTVL.

This sequence joins TRBV2 and TRBJ1-3; D is perhaps TRBD1 (6 bases). CDR3 length equals 18 residues. The germline CDR1 and CDR2 sequences are SNHLY and FYNNEI. V lost 4 bases and J lost 0, with 19 bases in between. CDR3 loop: CASSAPGEDRGSGNTIYF. CDR3 DNA: TGTGCCAGCAGTGCCCCAGGGGAGGACAGAGGCTCTGGAAACACCATATATTTT.

The count of this clone is one. The chain carries TRBV9 and TRBJ2-7; D gene unclear. The V end was cut by 4 bases, the J end by 1 base, with 12 bases between. CDR1 is SGDLS and CDR2 is YYNGEE in the germline V gene. This CDR3 is 14 amino acids long. CDR3 sequence (DNA): TGTGCCAGCAGCCCGCTAGAGGTTTCCTACGAGCAGTACTTC. This codes for CASSPLEVSYEQYF.

The rearrangement joins TRBV12-3 or TRBV12-4 to TRBJ1-4; D ambiguous. This CDR3 region has 12 residues. Trimming took off 3 bases at V and 10 bases at J, with 9 bases between the two ends. The DNA of the CDR3 is TGTGCCAGCAGTTTTTTGCGGGGAAAACTGTTTTTT. This sequence encodes CASSFLRGKLFF.

The CDR3 loop reads CASSSSRTGVTSGNTIYF. The CDR3, as DNA: TGTGCCAGCAGTTCCTCTCGTACAGGGGTAACTTCTGGAAACACCATATATTTT. This chain connects TRBV27 to TRBJ1-3; TRBD1 matches 7 bases. Trimming removed 4 bases from V and 1 base from J; junction bases left unmatched: 13. This CDR3 spans 18 amino acids. CDR1 MNHEY and CDR2 SMNVEV come from the germline V gene (reference sequence).

This chain joins TRBV28 and TRBJ1-1; possible D gene TRBD1, 6 bases. Between the trimmed V and J ends, which lost 4 bases and 1 base, there was a span of 13 bases. The CDR3 covers 15 residues. Germline V gives CDR1 MDHEN, CDR2 SYDVKM. The CDR3 loop is CASSSPGTTNTEAFF. CDR3 DNA sequence: TGTGCCAGCAGTTCTCCCGGGACAACGAACACTGAAGCTTTCTTT.

This clone appeared once. The V call is TRBV24-1, the J call TRBJ1-1; 8 nucleotides agree with TRBD1. The CDR3 consists of 13 residues. V was clipped by 12 bases and J by 8 bases; unmatched bases: 13. Per germline, CDR1 KGHDR and CDR2 SFDVKD. As DNA, the CDR3 is TGTGCCGCCTCCGGGCGGGACAGGAGGGAAGCTTTCTTT. Translation: CAASGRDRREAFF.

This chain joins TRBV28 and TRBJ2-6; D uncertain. CDR3 length: 15 residues. Germline-derived CDR1 and CDR2 are MDHEN and SYDVKM. Trimming cost V 4 bases and J 4 bases, with 11 bases left between them. The CDR3 region is CASSSPASGANVLTF. CDR3 coding DNA: TGTGCCAGCAGTTCCCCAGCGTCCGGGGCCAACGTCCTGACTTTC.

The rearrangement links TRBV7-8 to TRBJ2-1; tentative D call: TRBD1 (5 bases). This CDR3 has 16 amino acids. Trimming removed 5 bases from V and 0 bases from J, with 14 bases in between. Germline values: CDR1 SGHVS, CDR2 FQNEAQ. The CDR3 sequence: CASSTTGYYSYNEQFF. In nucleotides, the CDR3 is TGTGCCAGCAGCACCACAGGTTATTACTCCTACAATGAGCAGTTCTTC.

V gene TRBV30 combines with J gene TRBJ2-1, with TRBD1 identical over 8 bases. Trimming took 3 bases from V and 7 from J; bases not matched to a gene: 11. Germline V gene data show CDR1 as GTSNPN and CDR2 as SVGIG (reference sequence). CDR3 length: 15 residues. DNA for the CDR3: TGTGCCTGGAGCCCCCTCGGACAGGGATTGAATGAGCAGTTCTTC. The encoded protein is CAWSPLGQGLNEQFF.

The chain is built from TRBV18 and TRBJ1-1, with D uncertain. CDR3 length: 13 residues. Trimming left V 6 bases short and J 6 bases short, with 14 bases between. Germline-derived CDR1 and CDR2 are KGHSH and LQKENI. This CDR3 is CASSLELGAEAFF. DNA of the CDR3: TGTGCCAGCTCGCTTGAACTCGGGGCTGAAGCTTTCTTT.

The chain joins TRBV5-1 to TRBJ1-2; D unresolved. The CDR3 consists of 14 residues. V was trimmed by 3 bases and J by 2 bases, leaving 11 bases between them. Germline loops: CDR1 SGHRS, CDR2 YFSETQ. This chain's CDR3 is CASSSLGENYGYTF. CDR3 coding DNA: TGCGCCAGCAGCTCGCTTGGGGAGAACTATGGCTACACCTTC.

This clone was detected once. The chain joins TRBV5-1 to TRBJ2-3; D is possibly TRBD1 (6 bases). CDR1 SGHRS and CDR2 YFSETQ come from the germline V gene. V gave up 7 bases and J gave up 2 bases, with 14 bases separating them. The CDR3 runs to 14 residues. The CDR3 DNA reads as TGCGCCAGCGGCCTGCAGGGGACCACAGATACGCAGTATTTT. Amino acid sequence: CASGLQGTTDTQYF. Together with reference TRBV5-1 and TRBJ2-3, the CDR3 gives the full variable domain: KAGVTQTPRYLIKTRGQQVTLSCSPISGHRSVSWYQQTPGQGLQFLFEYFSETQRNKGNFPGRFSGRQFSNSRSEMNVSTLELGDSALYLCASGLQGTTDTQYFGPGTRLTVL.

The rearrangement links TRBV24-1 to TRBJ1-1; 9 bases agree with TRBD1. V lost 10 bases to trimming and J lost 7 bases; unmatched junction nucleotides: 9. The CDR3 spans 13 residues. The germline CDR1 and CDR2 sequences are KGHDR and SFDVKD. CDR3 amino acids: CATRDREIGEAFF. Written as DNA, the CDR3 is TGTGCCACAAGGGACAGGGAAATCGGTGAAGCTTTCTTT.

The chain combines TRBV30 with TRBJ1-1, with 8 positions matching TRBD1. Germline V gene sequence: CDR1 GTSNPN, CDR2 SVGIG (reference sequence). The length of the CDR3 is 11 residues. V dropped 4 bases and J dropped 6; count of bases not matched to a gene: 1. CDR3 DNA sequence: TGTGCCTGGAACAGGGGGGCTGAAGCTTTCTTT. Protein sequence: CAWNRGAEAFF. Supplemented by reference TRBV30 and TRBJ1-1, the full variable domain reads SQTIHQWPATLVQPVGSPLSLECTVEGTSNPNLYWYRQAAGRGLQLLFYSVGIGQISSEVPQNLSASRPQDRQFILSSKKLLLSDSGFYLCAWNRGAEAFFGQGTRLTVV.

The chain uses TRBV6-1 and TRBJ2-3; 7 nucleotides agree with TRBD1. The trim removed 2 bases at V and 5 bases at J, leaving 10 bases unmatched. Germline lookup yields CDR1 MNHNS and CDR2 SASEGT. The CDR3 length is 16 residues. CDR3 in amino acids: CASSESTGARGDTQYF. CDR3 DNA sequence: TGTGCCAGCAGTGAATCTACAGGGGCCCGCGGAGATACGCAGTATTTT.